The 24 T cell receptor beta chains listed next were all sequenced from one sample in a study of blood T cells in healthy people across ages. Through a sample-barcoded 5' primer and a J-beta primer mix, a second PCR was run for roughly 7 to 11 cycles. TCRdb re-derived calls from the 5' RACE reads in MiXCR, one entry per CDR3 protein. The table shows 1.5 million to 2 million distinct CDR3 sequences, with about 32% occurring only once. Material for sequencing was blood. The receptors were gathered from a woman aged 25 to 39 in good health.

This clonotype was counted a few times. The V call is TRBV5-6, the J call TRBJ2-5; 8 bases fit TRBD2. Unmatched junction bases numbered 5, after V lost 1 base and J lost 3 bases. Per the germline V gene, CDR1 is SGHDT and CDR2 is YYEEEE. The CDR3 is 15 amino acids. The CDR3 DNA reads TGTGCCAGCAGCTTGTTGATGCGGGAGGAAGAGACCCAGTACTTC. It yields the protein CASSLLMREEETQYF.

This clonotype has a single count. The V and J genes are TRBV20-1 and TRBJ2-1; D might be TRBD2 (6 bases). Trimming took 1 base from V and 4 from J, leaving 14 bases between them. The germline gives CDR1 DFQATT, CDR2 SNEGSKA (reference sequence). This CDR3 contains 15 residues. DNA for the CDR3: TGCAGTGCTAGAGTTGGGGGACTGGATTACAATGAGCAGTTCTTC. It specifies CSARVGGLDYNEQFF.

This clonotype was observed a few times. V and J are TRBV20-1 and TRBJ2-6, with D possibly matching TRBD1 (5 bases). The CDR3 is made up of 14 amino acids. Per germline, CDR1 DFQATT and CDR2 SNEGSKA (reference sequence). V lost 0 bases to trimming and J lost 2 bases, with 5 bases between them. The CDR3 DNA reads TGCAGTGCTAGAGAAGGGGCTGGGGCCAACGTCCTGACTTTC. This translates into CSAREGAGANVLTF.

The genes are TRBV5-1 and TRBJ2-7; 7 bases agree with TRBD1. Unmatched junction bases numbered 4, after V lost 7 bases and J lost 3 bases. Germline CDR1 is SGHRS and CDR2 is YFSETQ. The CDR3 spans 12 residues. The CDR3 loop reads CASFRTGYEQYF. As DNA, the CDR3 is TGCGCCAGCTTCCGGACAGGCTACGAGCAGTACTTC.

This clonotype was counted at least ten times. The chain employs TRBV18 and TRBJ1-1; TRBD1 agrees at 8 bases. V was clipped by 6 bases and J by 0 bases; unmatched bases: 6. Germline CDR1 and CDR2: KGHSH and LQKENI. The CDR3 is made up of 15 amino acids. The CDR3 reads CASSPGQGLNTEAFF. The CDR3 nucleotides are TGTGCCAGCTCCCCCGGACAGGGTCTGAACACTGAAGCTTTCTTT.

Notes on this clonotype: A read error may account for a junction end that differs from germline. CDR3: CASSLSLAGGNAQFF. The CDR3 nucleotides are TGCGCCAGCAGCTTGAGCCTAGCGGGAGGGAATGCGCAGTTCTTC. This sequence joins TRBV5-1 and TRBJ2-1; 12 bases are a match to TRBD2. The CDR3 has 15 amino acids. The V gene's germline CDR1 is SGHRS and CDR2 YFSETQ.

This clonotype has a handful of counts. The chain has TRBV5-1 and TRBJ2-5, with D unresolved. CDR1 and CDR2 from the germline V gene are SGHRS and YFSETQ. The ends were cut back, 5 bases at V and 2 bases at J, with 10 bases in the middle. There are 13 residues in the CDR3. This CDR3 reads CASRTDRQETQYF. The CDR3, as DNA: TGCGCCAGCAGAACGGATAGGCAAGAGACCCAGTACTTC.

A few counts support this clonotype. This chain joins TRBV2 and TRBJ2-3, with 7 bases matching TRBD2. Germline V gene sequence: CDR1 SNHLY, CDR2 FYNNEI. The CDR3 length is 15 residues. Trimming removed 7 bases from V and 0 bases from J; junction bases left unmatched: 7. The DNA of the CDR3 is TGTGCCAGCATCCGACTAGCAGCTAGCACAGATACGCAGTATTTT. This sequence encodes CASIRLAASTDTQYF. The complete variable domain, with remaining parts taken from reference TRBV2 and TRBJ2-3, reads EPEVTQTPSHQVTQMGQEVILRCVPISNHLYFYWYRQILGQKVEFLVSFYNNEISEKSEIFDDQFSVERPDGSNFTLKIRSTKLEDSAMYFCASIRLAASTDTQYFGPGTRLTVL.

Note on this clonotype: It may be a read error: a sequence one base away is much more abundant. The J gene is TRBJ2-1, the V gene TRBV29-1; 9 bases fit TRBD1. The CDR3 covers 13 residues. Germline V gene lookup returns CDR1 SQVTM and CDR2 ANQGSEA. The CDR3 spells CGADRGNYNEQFF. CDR3 DNA: TGCGGCGCCGACAGGGGGAACTACAATGAGCAGTTCTTC.

The chain is built from TRBV20-1 and TRBJ1-6, with TRBD1 matching over 7 bases. The V segment lost 5 bases and the J segment 10 bases; nucleotides outside the gene matches: 8. In germline, CDR1 is DFQATT, CDR2 SNEGSKA (reference sequence). The CDR3 covers 13 residues. This CDR3 is CSAPDRVWSPLHF. The CDR3 bases are TGCAGTGCTCCTGACAGGGTCTGGTCACCCCTCCACTTT.

The chain links TRBV9 to TRBJ2-6; possibly TRBD1 for D (5 bases). Germline V CDR1 and CDR2: SGDLS, YYNGEE. CDR3 length: 16 residues. Trimming left V 5 bases short and J 2 bases short, with 14 bases between. In nucleotides, the CDR3 is TGTGCCAGCAGACCGACAGCCGGCCCTGGGGCCAACGTCCTGACTTTC. Translated: CASRPTAGPGANVLTF.

The chain couples TRBV20-1 to TRBJ2-2; D might be TRBD2 (5 bases). Trimming shortened V by 0 bases and J by 3 bases, and 14 bases separated the two germline ends. The CDR3 has 16 amino acids. Per the germline V gene, CDR1 is DFQATT and CDR2 is SNEGSKA (reference sequence). CDR3 sequence: CSARDQSGKYTGELFF. CDR3 bases: TGCAGTGCTAGAGATCAAAGCGGCAAATACACCGGGGAGCTGTTTTTT.

This clonotype has just a few counts. The J gene is TRBJ2-7, the V gene TRBV5-6; 11 nucleotides agree with TRBD2. The germline gives CDR1 SGHDT, CDR2 YYEEEE. J lost 3 bases, V lost 2 bases, and 7 bases had no gene match. The CDR3 is 16 residues long. This chain's CDR3 is CASSFGTSGRLYEQYF. The CDR3 DNA is TGTGCCAGCAGCTTCGGGACTAGCGGAAGACTCTACGAGCAGTACTTC.

The chain couples TRBV9 to TRBJ1-2; 7 bases match TRBD1. The CDR3 has 17 residues. V was clipped by 3 bases and J by 4 bases; unmatched bases: 15. Germline CDR1 and CDR2: SGDLS and YYNGEE. CDR3 sequence reads: CASSAAVNGTDLYGYTF. In nucleotides, the CDR3 is TGTGCCAGCAGCGCAGCGGTTAACGGGACAGATCTCTATGGCTACACCTTC.

The chain is built from TRBV18 and TRBJ1-1, with D perhaps matching TRBD1 (6 bases). The CDR3 is made up of 18 amino acids. Per the germline V gene, CDR1 is KGHSH and CDR2 is LQKENI. Trimming took 2 bases from V and 3 from J, leaving 22 bases between them. CDR3 amino acids: CASSPKGERQFRYTEAFF. Written as DNA, the CDR3 is TGTGCCAGCTCACCAAAGGGGGAGAGACAGTTCCGGTACACTGAAGCTTTCTTT.

The rearrangement links TRBV6-1 to TRBJ1-1; D not certain. V lost 5 bases to trimming and J lost 4 bases, with 14 bases between them. The CDR3 has 14 amino acids. Germline assignment: CDR1 MNHNS and CDR2 SASEGT. The DNA for the CDR3 is TGTGCCAGCAGTCGAGGCGGGTGGGGCACTGAAGCTTTCTTT. This codes for CASSRGGWGTEAFF.

Of note for this clonotype: This may be a read error, as it is one base from a much larger clone. CDR3 sequence: CSVGIRRGEQYF. The CDR3 nucleotides read TGCAGCGTCGGGATTAGAAGGGGCGAGCAGTACTTC. This chain uses TRBV29-1 with TRBJ2-7; TRBD1 or TRBD2 may be the D gene (5 bases each). Germline CDR1 reads SQVTM; CDR2 reads ANQGSEA. Deletions cut 6 bases from V and 6 bases from J, with 15 bases between. CDR3 length equals 12 residues.

This clonotype was counted only a few times. The chain carries TRBV4-2 and TRBJ2-7; D uncertain. This CDR3 is built from 15 residues. Looked up from germline, CDR1 is LGHNA and CDR2 is YNFKEQ. V lost 4 bases, J lost 2 bases, and 15 bases lay in between. The CDR3 region is CASSRTEGLTYEQYF. In DNA, the CDR3 is TGTGCCAGCAGCCGGACCGAAGGGCTAACCTACGAGCAGTACTTC.

This clonotype was seen at least ten times. J is TRBJ2-3 and V is TRBV20-1; D is unclear. Looked up from germline, CDR1 is DFQATT and CDR2 is SNEGSKA (reference sequence). CDR3 length: 12 residues. Trimming removed 1 base from V and 1 base from J, with 3 bases in between. The CDR3 region has the DNA TGCAGTGCTAGAGGAGGCACAGATACGCAGTATTTT. This codes for CSARGGTDTQYF.

The rearrangement links TRBV6-6 to TRBJ1-4; no clear D gene. Per germline, CDR1 MNHNY and CDR2 SVGAGI (reference sequence). Trimming pared 6 bases from V and 10 bases from J, leaving 18 bases between. The CDR3 is 14 amino acids. The CDR3 here is CASSLDGSSGKLFF. CDR3 nucleotides: TGTGCCAGCAGCCTGGACGGGTCGAGTGGAAAACTGTTTTTT.

The table lists this clonotype with a few counts. The chain joins TRBV20-1 to TRBJ2-3; TRBD2 matches 7 bases. After removal of 1 base from V and 2 bases from J, the junction contained 18 bases not matched to a gene. Germline lookup yields CDR1 DFQATT and CDR2 SNEGSKA (reference sequence). The CDR3 contains 19 residues. The CDR3 sequence is CSARGNLAEKASATDTQYF. CDR3 nucleotide sequence: TGCAGTGCTAGAGGAAATCTAGCGGAGAAAGCGTCTGCCACAGATACGCAGTATTTT.

This clonotype was found a few times. The J gene is TRBJ1-5, the V gene TRBV6-1, with TRBD1 as a possible D gene (5 bases). CDR1 is MNHNS and CDR2 is SASEGT in the germline V gene. V was pared by 7 bases and J by 0 bases, with 10 bases between. The CDR3 totals 14 residues. The CDR3 sequence: CASTGGYSNQPQHF. CDR3 DNA: TGTGCCAGCACGGGGGGTTATAGCAATCAGCCCCAGCATTTT.

This chain joins TRBV9 and TRBJ1-6; tentatively, D is TRBD1 (6 bases). CDR3 length: 15 amino acids. Germline CDR1 SGDLS, CDR2 YYNGEE. Trimming took off 4 bases at V and 9 bases at J, with 17 bases between the two ends. The CDR3 sequence is CASSPGTRKGSPLHF. CDR3 DNA sequence: TGTGCCAGCAGCCCAGGGACACGGAAAGGTTCACCCCTCCACTTT.

This clonotype was picked up a small number of times. The genes are TRBV4-1 and TRBJ1-2, with 9 bases fitting TRBD1. The V gene's germline CDR1 is MGHRA and CDR2 YSYEKL. CDR3 length: 16 residues. Trimming removed 5 bases from V and 5 bases from J; junction bases left unmatched: 12. CDR3 coding DNA: TGCGCCAGCAGCTTATCACAGGGGGCCCTAACGTATGGCTACACCTTC. Translation gives CASSLSQGALTYGYTF.